A selection of T cell receptor beta chains follows, all from one sample in a study of T cells in tuberculosis. The data were produced by immunoSEQ multiplex PCR, yet TCRdb's version contains in-frame clones alone and is incomplete. The sample includes 37,000 or so clones, roughly 93% of them seen just once. The specimen was PBMCs. The origin of the receptors is a donor aged 10 to 29 with latent tuberculosis or without tuberculosis infection. Some clones in this sample may be carry-over from other donors' samples. The CDR3 runs from the conserved cysteine through the conserved F or W. A D gene is named only where the DNA matches it firmly. Rows give clone size only sometimes, using once, few, many, or a class for an expanded clone.

>TRBJ2-5|-|TRBV19|-
TGTGCCAGTAGTATCGGGACACAACAAGAGACCCAGTACTTC
CASSIGTQQETQYF
>TRBJ1-2|-|TRBV18|-
TGTGCCAGCTCACCACGGCAGGGGAACTATGGCTACACCTTC
CASSPRQGNYGYTF
>TRBJ2-1|TRBD2|TRBV19|once
TGTGCCAGTAGTCCGGGGGGACTCAATGAGCAGTTCTTC
CASSPGGLNEQFF
>TRBJ1-6|-|TRBV4-3|few
TGCGCCAGCAGCCAAGATCGGCAGGGGTTTGATTCACCCCTCCACTTT
CASSQDRQGFDSPLHF
>TRBJ2-7|-|TRBV19|-
TGTGCCAGTAGGGGGAGCTCCTACGAGCAGTACTTC
CASRGSSYEQYF
>TRBJ1-5|-|TRBV15|-
TGTGCCACCAGCAGAGATTTGACAGATCATCAGCCCCAGCATTTT
CATSRDLTDHQPQHF
>TRBJ2-1|-|TRBV6-5|-
TGTGCCAGCAGTTACTCGAGGGGGGAGCAGTTCTTC
CASSYSRGEQFF
>TRBJ1-2|TRBD1|TRBV10-3|-
TGTGCCATCAGAAGATATAACAGGGGCCCCTATGGCTACACCTTC
CAIRRYNRGPYGYTF
>TRBJ2-5|-|TRBV5-1|-
TGCGCCAGCAGCAGCCCAGGGCGTAAAGAGACCCAGTACTTC
CASSSPGRKETQYF
>TRBJ1-4|TRBD1|TRBV5-4|-
TGTGCCAGCAGCTTGAGAGCAGGGGGTAATGAAAAACTGTTTTTT
CASSLRAGGNEKLFF
>TRBJ2-2|-|TRBV10-1|-
TGCGCCAGCAGTAAAGACTACCTGGTCGGGGAGCTGTTTTTT
CASSKDYLVGELFF
>TRBJ1-6|TRBD1|TRBV25-1|-
TGTGCCAGCAGTGAATGGGATGGACAGGCGGATAATTCACCCCTCCACTTT
CASSEWDGQADNSPLHF
>TRBJ1-1|TRBD1|TRBV29-1|-
TGCAGCGTCGAGGGGACAGAAGGCACTGAAGCTTTCTTT
CSVEGTEGTEAFF
>TRBJ1-1|-|TRBV6-1|-
TGTGCCAGCACCCTGACAGAGAACACTGAAGCTTTCTTT
CASTLTENTEAFF
>TRBJ2-1|TRBD2|TRBV4-3|-
TGCGCCAGCAGCCAAGGACTAGCGGGGAACGATGAGCAGTTCTTC
CASSQGLAGNDEQFF
>TRBJ1-1|TRBD1|TRBV27|-
TGTGCCAGCAGTTTAAGACAGGGTTACACTGAAGCTTTCTTT
CASSLRQGYTEAFF
>TRBJ2-1|-|TRBV30|-
TGTGCCTGGACCGTCGACAGCACCTACTACAATGAGCAGTTCTTC
CAWTVDSTYYNEQFF
>TRBJ1-3|TRBD1|TRBV18|-
TGTGCCAGCTCACCACCGGGACAGGGGGGAAACACCATATATTTT
CASSPPGQGGNTIYF
>TRBJ1-2|-|TRBV18|-
TGTGCCAGCTTCTCTGATGAGGCTAACTATGGCTACACCTTC
CASFSDEANYGYTF
>TRBJ2-1|TRBD1|TRBV7-6|-
TGTGCCAGCAGCCGAGAGCCGACAGGGGCCTACAATGAGCAGTTCTTC
CASSREPTGAYNEQFF
>TRBJ2-3|-|TRBV7-3|-
TGTGCCAGCAGCATCTCTAGCACAGATACGCAGTATTTT
CASSISSTDTQYF
>TRBJ1-5|-|TRBV6-5|-
TGTGCCAGCAGTCCGGGTCGATATAGCAATCAGCCCCAGCATTTT
CASSPGRYSNQPQHF
>TRBJ1-5|TRBD1|TRBV2|-
TGTGCCAGCAGCGCCCGACAGGGTAACAATCAGCCCCAGCATTTT
CASSARQGNNQPQHF
>TRBJ1-1|TRBD1|TRBV11-2|-
TGTGCCAGCACCCAACCAGGGGGCACTGAAGCTTTCTTT
CASTQPGGTEAFF
>TRBJ2-2|TRBD1|TRBV7-2|-
TGTGCCAGCAGCTTAGGGGGACAGGGTAACACCGGGGAGCTGTTTTTT
CASSLGGQGNTGELFF
>TRBJ2-4|TRBD1|TRBV29-1|-
TGCAGCGCTGCCGGGACAGCAAAAAACATTCAGTACTTC
CSAAGTAKNIQYF
>TRBJ1-2|TRBD1|TRBV27|-
TGTGCCAGCAGTCAAAAAACCGGGACAGGGACGTATGGCTACACCTTC
CASSQKTGTGTYGYTF
>TRBJ1-2|-|TRBV2|-
TGTGCCAGCAGTGAAGGTCCGGAGTCCTATGGCTACACCTTC
CASSEGPESYGYTF